This TCR beta chain derives from a study of cytomegalovirus exposure and HLA in healthy donors. About the study: Inside one of the first data releases sat about 85 million unique TCRs taken from HLA-typed donors.

This clone has just one count. The antigen is unknown. It was with 60 Vbeta and 13 Jbeta primers that the PCR ran. Measured with immunoSEQ multiplex PCR; TCRdb has only the in-frame clones, and not every one. This table has approximately 97,000 clones, about 81% appearing once. Regarding the study as a whole: According to an earlier analysis, most TCR beta V segments yielded productive rearrangements about 90% or about 30% of the time. As immune exposure information, only CMV serostatus was available. Links to common viral pathogens appeared, in a later analysis, for several of the most significant clusters.

Sequenced input: PBMCs. The clonotype originates from a woman between 40 and 50 years old in good health and CMV-seropositive.

The CDR3 sequence: CASGRGGNTEAFF. The CDR3 DNA is TGTGCCAGCGGGAGGGGGGGGAACACTGAAGCTTTCTTT. The chain carries TRBV5-8 and TRBJ1-1, with D tentatively TRBD1 (6 bases). Germline loops: CDR1 SGHTS, CDR2 YDEGEE. The CDR3 loop spans 13 amino acids. Trimming removed 7 bases from V and 1 base from J, with 11 bases in between.